The 30 T cell receptor beta chains below were found in one sample sequenced in a study of cytomegalovirus exposure and HLA in healthy donors. PCR was performed using 60 Vbeta and 13 Jbeta primers. Assay used: immunoSEQ multiplex PCR; TCRdb lists only in-frame clones, some missing. This table holds some 140,000 clones, around 79% found once. Sequencing input: PBMCs. All receptors derive from a woman aged 45 to 65 in good health and CMV-seropositive.

The table lists this clone with a count of one. The chain couples TRBV28 to TRBJ2-5; D gene uncertain. Trimming shortened V by 3 bases and J by 4 bases, and 9 bases separated the two germline ends. Germline V gene lookup returns CDR1 MDHEN and CDR2 SYDVKM. This CDR3 has 13 residues. This CDR3 is CASSFPTRETQYF. The CDR3 DNA reads as TGTGCCAGCAGTTTCCCGACACGAGAGACCCAGTACTTC.

This chain uses TRBV7-9 with TRBJ1-5, with D maybe TRBD1 (5 bases). Trimming stripped 8 bases from V and 3 bases from J, with 14 bases between. Germline CDR1 SEHNR, CDR2 FQNEAQ (reference sequence). The CDR3 runs 14 residues. CDR3 protein: CASGVGGYNQPQHF. The CDR3 DNA follows: TGTGCCAGCGGCGTTGGGGGGTACAATCAGCCCCAGCATTTT.

The rearrangement links TRBV2 to TRBJ1-6, with D hard to call. The CDR3 sequence is 13 residues long. V gave up 8 bases and J gave up 14 bases, with 19 bases separating them. From germline, CDR1 is SNHLY and CDR2 FYNNEI. The CDR3: CASCPGAGESLHF. CDR3 coding DNA: TGTGCCAGCTGCCCTGGTGCGGGCGAGTCCCTCCACTTT.

The chain employs TRBV28 and TRBJ2-6; 8 bases line up with TRBD1. Germline CDR1 reads MDHEN; CDR2 reads SYDVKM. After removal of 4 bases from V and 0 bases from J, the junction contained 11 bases not matched to a gene. The CDR3 consists of 19 residues. The CDR3 is CASSSPDRGRHSGANVLTF. The CDR3 nucleotides read TGTGCCAGCAGTTCCCCCGACAGGGGCCGTCACTCTGGGGCCAACGTCCTGACTTTC.

This chain uses TRBV18 with TRBJ1-3; 10 nucleotides line up with TRBD1. The CDR3 spans 14 residues. V was clipped by 6 bases and J by 9 bases; unmatched bases: 8. Germline assignment: CDR1 KGHSH and CDR2 LQKENI. The CDR3 here is CASSRTGGDTTIYF. The CDR3 nucleotides are TGTGCCAGCTCGCGGACAGGGGGGGACACCACCATATATTTT.

The genes are TRBV7-2 and TRBJ2-2; D unresolved. This CDR3 comprises 14 residues. The V end lost 5 bases, the J end lost 3 bases, and 10 bases lay between the germline ends. Germline CDR1 and CDR2: SGHTA and FQGNSA. In nucleotides, the CDR3 is TGTGCCAGCAGCCGTAACTCGGACACCGGGGAGCTGTTTTTT. Encoded protein: CASSRNSDTGELFF.

The chain recombines TRBV9 with TRBJ2-3; perhaps TRBD2 as D (6 bases). Trimming took off 8 bases at V and 2 bases at J, with 12 bases between the two ends. This CDR3 has 13 residues. Germline loops: CDR1 SGDLS, CDR2 YYNGEE. CDR3 nucleotides: TGTGCCAGTAAGGAGGGGCCCACAGATACGCAGTATTTT. Protein sequence: CASKEGPTDTQYF.

This clone turned up a few times. The chain couples TRBV4-3 to TRBJ2-7; tentative D call: TRBD1 (5 bases). The CDR3 has 15 residues. In germline, CDR1 is LGHNA, CDR2 YSLEER. With 0 bases removed from V and 6 bases from J, the gap between germline ends came to 15 bases. Here the CDR3 reads CASSQDISLGREQYF. DNA of the CDR3: TGCGCCAGCAGCCAAGATATCTCCTTGGGGCGCGAGCAGTACTTC.

This clone was counted between two and nine times. The chain links TRBV2 to TRBJ2-2, with 14 bases lining up with TRBD2. The CDR3 is 18 residues long. Germline V CDR1 and CDR2: SNHLY, FYNNEI. V shed 7 bases and J 0 bases; nucleotides not matched to a gene: 7. This chain's CDR3 is CASNPGLAGASNTGELFF. In nucleotides, the CDR3 is TGTGCCAGCAACCCGGGACTAGCGGGGGCCTCGAACACCGGGGAGCTGTTTTTT.

The chain joins TRBV7-2 to TRBJ2-2, with 10 positions matching TRBD2. CDR3 size: 15 residues. V gave up 2 bases and J gave up 7 bases; unmatched junction bases: 4. The germline V gene encodes CDR1 SGHTA and CDR2 FQGNSA. The DNA for the CDR3 is TGTGCCAGCAGCTTACAGCGGGGGGGCGGCGGGGAGCTGTTTTTT. Translation: CASSLQRGGGGELFF.

The V and J genes are TRBV5-8 and TRBJ2-5; 10 positions agree with TRBD2. The DNA end favors TRBJ2-7, so the J call may be wrong. Germline assignment: CDR1 SGHTS and CDR2 YDEGEE. The CDR3 is 15 residues long. The CDR3 is CASSYLAGVGYEQYF. Written as DNA, the CDR3 is TGTGCCAGCAGCTACCTAGCGGGGGTCGGGTACGAGCAGTACTTC.

The chain is built from TRBV6-6 and TRBJ1-3; no clear D. The length of the CDR3 is 16 residues. The ends were cut back, 4 bases at V and 3 bases at J, with 16 bases in the middle. Germline CDR1 reads MNHNY; CDR2 reads SVGAGI (reference sequence). The CDR3 region has the DNA TGTGCCAGCAGTTCTCCGAATGAGGGTTTTGGAAACACCATATATTTT. It codes for CASSSPNEGFGNTIYF.

The chain is built from TRBV29-1 and TRBJ2-2; D perhaps matches TRBD1 (5 bases). This CDR3 spans 14 amino acids. Germline V gene sequence: CDR1 SQVTM, CDR2 ANQGSEA. The CDR3 protein is CRDGHLANTGELFF. The CDR3 region has the DNA TGCAGGGACGGACACCTCGCGAACACCGGGGAGCTGTTTTTT.

The chain combines TRBV14 with TRBJ1-2; 9 positions agree with TRBD1. Germline-derived CDR1 and CDR2 are SGHDN and FVKESK. The J segment lost 3 bases and the V segment lost 5 bases, leaving 13 bases of the junction unmatched. This CDR3 contains 17 residues. Written as DNA, the CDR3 is TGTGCCAGCAGCGAAGGACAGGGGATAGGGGAAGACTATGGCTACACCTTC. It specifies CASSEGQGIGEDYGYTF. The full variable domain, with the rest looked up from reference TRBV14 and TRBJ1-2, is EAGVTQFPSHSVIEKGQTVTLRCDPISGHDNLYWYRRVMGKEIKFLLHFVKESKQDESGMPNNRFLAERTGGTYSTLKVQPAELEDSGVYFCASSEGQGIGEDYGYTFGSGTRLTVV.

This clone was detected only once. V gene TRBV10-3 combines with J gene TRBJ1-2, with D tentatively TRBD1 (5 bases). Germline CDR1 and CDR2: ENHRY and SYGVKD. Trimming removed 2 bases at V and 5 bases at J, with 12 bases between. The CDR3 is 14 residues long. The CDR3: CAISETTAGYGYTF. The CDR3 DNA is TGTGCCATCAGTGAGACGACAGCGGGATATGGCTACACCTTC.

CDR3 sequence reads: CASSAQGLSGYTF. The CDR3 region has the DNA TGTGCCAGCAGTGCACAGGGGTTGAGTGGCTACACCTTC. This chain links TRBV6-1 with TRBJ1-2, with 7 bases matching TRBD1. Germline V gives CDR1 MNHNS, CDR2 SASEGT. The CDR3 covers 13 residues. Trimming at V came to 4 bases and at J to 7 bases, leaving 6 bases not matched to a gene.

CDR3 bases: TGTGCCAGTACTAGCGGGGCGAGCTCCTACAATGAGCAGTTCTTC. This codes for CASTSGASSYNEQFF. This rearrangement joins TRBV19 to TRBJ2-1; 9 nucleotides line up with TRBD2. With 7 bases clipped from V and 0 bases from J, the junction kept 4 bases outside the gene matches. The germline CDR1 and CDR2 sequences are LNHDA and SQIVND (reference sequence). The CDR3 is 15 amino acids.

This chain joins TRBV9 and TRBJ1-5; 8 nucleotides match TRBD1. Germline V CDR1 and CDR2: SGDLS, YYNGEE. This CDR3 region has 16 residues. V lost 4 bases, J lost 7 bases, and 13 bases stayed unmatched. The CDR3 spells CASSTFDRGQKQPQHF. CDR3 in DNA: TGTGCCAGCAGCACATTTGACAGGGGCCAGAAACAGCCCCAGCATTTT.

This clone was counted once. The chain carries TRBV6-5 and TRBJ1-1; 8 bases map to TRBD1. Germline V lookup: CDR1 MNHEY, CDR2 SVGAGI. J lost 3 bases, V lost 2 bases, and 2 bases had no gene match. The CDR3 extends over 14 amino acids. This CDR3 reads CASSYQGADTEAFF. CDR3 sequence (DNA): TGTGCCAGCAGTTACCAGGGGGCGGACACTGAAGCTTTCTTT.

The V call is TRBV30, the J call TRBJ2-2; D is unresolved. Germline V CDR1 and CDR2: GTSNPN, SVGIG (reference sequence). The CDR3 covers 12 residues. Trimming cost V 0 bases and J 6 bases, with 5 bases left between them. The DNA for the CDR3 is TGTGCCTGGAGTGTGAGCCCCGGGGAGCTGTTTTTT. Residues: CAWSVSPGELFF.

Written as DNA, the CDR3 is TGTGCCAGCAGCCCCAGGACAGCAGAAGCTTTCTTT. Residues: CASSPRTAEAFF. This rearrangement joins TRBV9 to TRBJ1-1; D perhaps matches TRBD1 (6 bases). The V end was cut by 4 bases, the J end by 8 bases, with 12 bases between. Germline CDR1 and CDR2: SGDLS and YYNGEE. The CDR3 totals 12 residues. The variable domain in full, with the rest retrieved from reference TRBV9 and TRBJ1-1, is DSGVTQTPKHLITATGQRVTLRCSPRSGDLSVYWYQQSLDQGLQFLIQYYNGEERAKGNILERFSAQQFPDLHSELNLSSLELGDSALYFCASSPRTAEAFFGQGTRLTVV.

This chain links TRBV5-1 with TRBJ1-2, with D perhaps matching TRBD1 (5 bases). V shed 0 bases and J shed 4 bases, with 10 bases lying between them. The CDR3 extends over 14 amino acids. In germline, CDR1 is SGHRS, CDR2 YFSETQ. For the CDR3, the DNA is TGCGCCAGCAGCTTGGGCGGGGGACTCTATGGCTACACCTTC. The encoded protein is CASSLGGGLYGYTF.

This chain connects TRBV11-3 to TRBJ1-1; weak D call: TRBD1 (6 bases). Germline-derived CDR1 and CDR2 are SGHNT and YENEEA. V shed 2 bases and J shed 2 bases, with 9 bases lying between them. The length of the CDR3 is 14 residues. The CDR3 protein is CASSLSGDNTEAFF. CDR3 coding DNA: TGTGCCAGCAGCTTATCAGGGGACAACACTGAAGCTTTCTTT.

In this sample, this clone turned up once. The rearrangement links TRBV9 to TRBJ2-7, with 8 bases that match TRBD1. The CDR3 runs to 15 residues. The germline gives CDR1 SGDLS, CDR2 YYNGEE. J gave up 3 bases and V 4 bases, and 9 bases lay outside the gene matches. The CDR3 loop is CASSPGGGQGYEQYF. CDR3 sequence (DNA): TGTGCCAGCAGCCCGGGCGGAGGACAGGGCTACGAGCAGTACTTC. The full variable domain, completed using reference TRBV9 and TRBJ2-7, is DSGVTQTPKHLITATGQRVTLRCSPRSGDLSVYWYQQSLDQGLQFLIQYYNGEERAKGNILERFSAQQFPDLHSELNLSSLELGDSALYFCASSPGGGQGYEQYFGPGTRLTVT.

The table lists this clone with a count of one. The chain couples TRBV2 to TRBJ2-5, with D perhaps matching TRBD2 (6 bases). The CDR3 is 15 amino acids. With 6 bases removed from V and 5 bases from J, the gap between germline ends came to 19 bases. The germline CDR1 and CDR2 sequences are SNHLY and FYNNEI. In DNA, the CDR3 is TGTGCCAGCAGCGCCGCCAGGACCCGGGAGGAGACCCAGTACTTC. Residues: CASSAARTREETQYF. Full variable domain (rest looked up from reference TRBV2 and TRBJ2-5): EPEVTQTPSHQVTQMGQEVILRCVPISNHLYFYWYRQILGQKVEFLVSFYNNEISEKSEIFDDQFSVERPDGSNFTLKIRSTKLEDSAMYFCASSAARTREETQYFGPGTRLLVL.

The chain employs TRBV4-2 and TRBJ2-5; D perhaps matches TRBD2 (5 bases). The germline gives CDR1 LGHNA, CDR2 YNFKEQ. The CDR3 runs 17 residues. V shed 5 bases and J shed 1 base, with 20 bases lying between them. In DNA form, the CDR3 reads TGTGCCAGCAGCAACTACCCAATACGGGGAACCCAAGAGACCCAGTACTTC. It specifies CASSNYPIRGTQETQYF.

This clone has only a few counts. The chain links TRBV7-6 to TRBJ1-1, with D perhaps matching TRBD1 (6 bases). CDR3 size: 14 residues. Trimming removed 5 bases at V and 2 bases at J, with 12 bases between. Germline CDR1 and CDR2: SGHVS and FNYEAQ. The CDR3 DNA sequence: TGTGCCAGCAGCATAGGACAGATCAACACTGAAGCTTTCTTT. Its translation is CASSIGQINTEAFF.

The chain combines TRBV7-8 with TRBJ2-1; D perhaps matches TRBD2 (6 bases). This CDR3 contains 14 residues. The germline V gene has CDR1 SGHVS and CDR2 FQNEAQ. Trimming shortened V by 1 base and J by 5 bases, and 9 bases separated the two germline ends. CDR3 in amino acids: CASSLGGAHNEQFF. The CDR3 bases are TGTGCCAGCAGCTTAGGCGGGGCGCACAATGAGCAGTTCTTC.

This sequence joins TRBV30 and TRBJ1-5, with D possibly TRBD1 on 6 matching bases. The V end was cut by 2 bases, the J end by 4 bases, with 15 bases between. Looked up from germline, CDR1 is GTSNPN and CDR2 is SVGIG (reference sequence). CDR3 size: 15 residues. The CDR3 protein is CAWSPRTERNQPQHF. The CDR3 DNA sequence: TGTGCCTGGAGTCCCAGGACAGAGAGAAATCAGCCCCAGCATTTT. The variable domain in full, with the rest retrieved from reference TRBV30 and TRBJ1-5, is SQTIHQWPATLVQPVGSPLSLECTVEGTSNPNLYWYRQAAGRGLQLLFYSVGIGQISSEVPQNLSASRPQDRQFILSSKKLLLSDSGFYLCAWSPRTERNQPQHFGDGTRLSIL.

The rearrangement joins TRBV5-1 to TRBJ2-7; 11 nucleotides align to TRBD2. CDR3 length: 16 amino acids. Per germline, CDR1 SGHRS and CDR2 YFSETQ. The V segment lost 4 bases and the J segment 0 bases; nucleotides outside the gene matches: 6. CDR3 sequence (DNA): TGCGCCAGCAGCATCACTAGCGGGGGAGACTCCTACGAGCAGTACTTC. It encodes CASSITSGGDSYEQYF.